This T cell receptor beta chain is from a study of regulatory T cells in long-lasting Graves disease. General study points: TRBV28, TRBJ1-2 and TRBJ2-5 were favored in persistent disease. Small sample size may have lowered accuracy.

Germline V CDR1 and CDR2: SGHTA, FQGNSA. V lost 5 bases and J lost 6; bases outside the gene matches: 10. The CDR3 totals 15 residues. Time point indicated: persistent/refractory GD, antithyroid drugs over 5 years with positive TRAb. PBMC-derived RNA was used for the TCR library. This clonotype occurred many times. What it binds is unknown. Arm-PCR of CDR3 regions and iRepertoire HTBI primers were the basis on which TCR beta libraries were built. TCRdb recomputed calls from the multiplex PCR reads with MiXCR, one row per CDR3 protein. The table records fewer than 600,000 distinct CDR3 sequences, 22% of them present only once.

The receptor comes from a female donor with Graves disease. V gene TRBV7-2 combines with J gene TRBJ1-2, with 9 bases lining up with TRBD1. This specimen was peripheral blood mononuclear cells (PBMCs), taken when the disease was refractory, from a patient treated with antithyroid drugs. For the CDR3, the DNA is TGTGCCAGCAGCACCCGGACAGGGGAGGTTAATGGCTACACCTTC. Its protein product is CASSTRTGEVNGYTF.